Presented here are 32 T cell receptor beta chains from one specimen sequenced in a study of prognosis after radiotherapy for stage I lung cancer. Amplification of TCR beta CDR3 from genomic DNA used two-round multiplex PCR. Gene-specific primers for each TRBV and TRBJ gene drove first-round PCR. TCRdb processed the multiplex PCR reads anew with MiXCR; each CDR3 protein has one entry. Of tens of thousands of distinct CDR3 sequences listed, less than 30% were seen once; the top ten hold about 7.5%. The material was PBMCs, obtained before or after stereotactic body radiation therapy (not recorded which). Receptors were obtained from a donor aged 50 or older with non-small cell lung cancer.

Of note for this clonotype: A much larger clone differs by one base, so this may be a read error. The chain uses TRBV9 and TRBJ2-3, with D possibly TRBD1 on 5 matching bases. The germline V gene encodes CDR1 SGDLS and CDR2 YYNGEE. The CDR3 is 14 residues long. The CDR3 sequence: CASSAMVGTGTQYF. The CDR3 DNA reads as TGTGCCAGCAGCGCAATGGTCGGCACAGGTACGCAGTATTTT.

This clonotype appeared many times. The chain employs TRBV28 and TRBJ2-5; the D is unclear. Germline-derived CDR1 and CDR2 are MDHEN and SYDVKM. CDR3 length: 14 amino acids. V was pared by 1 base and J by 1 base, with 7 bases between. CDR3 loop: CASSLSDTQETQYF. The CDR3, as DNA: TGTGCCAGCAGTTTATCCGACACCCAAGAGACCCAGTACTTC.

Regarding this clonotype: It is likely a read error, because the conserved phenylalanine at the end of the CDR3 is missing. No DNA is shown, since the ends of the CDR3 on it are uncertain; the CDR3 is the one TCRdb lists. V usage is TRBV20-1 and J usage is TRBJ1-2; the D call in the table, TRBD1, was not verified against the DNA. The CDR3 has 15 residues if both end residues are counted. From germline, CDR1 is DFQATT and CDR2 SNEGSKA (reference sequence). This chain's CDR3 is CSARHYKTGNYGYTL.

This clonotype was detected many times. The rearrangement links TRBV4-1 to TRBJ2-2, with D uncertain. This CDR3 region has 13 residues. Trimming shortened V by 3 bases and J by 4 bases, and 6 bases separated the two germline ends. Germline CDR1 MGHRA, CDR2 YSYEKL. The CDR3 region has the DNA TGCGCCAGCAGCCAGGAGCGCACCGGGGAGCTGTTTTTT. Its translation is CASSQERTGELFF.

The rearrangement links TRBV6-9 to TRBJ1-6; D is unclear. Trimming stripped 3 bases from V and 12 bases from J, with 15 bases between. CDR1 and CDR2 from the germline V gene are MNHGY and SVAAGI. The CDR3 runs to 14 residues. CDR3 sequence (DNA): TGTGCCAGCAGTTACGGGAAGGCAATTGAACCCCTCCACTTT. Encoded protein: CASSYGKAIEPLHF.

A word on this clonotype: A single base separates this from a much larger clone, so it may be a read error. This sequence joins TRBV7-8 and TRBJ1-5; no firm D call. V lost 1 base, J lost 0 bases, and 16 bases lay in between. This CDR3 spans 18 amino acids. Germline V gene data show CDR1 as SGHVS and CDR2 as FQNEAQ. CDR3 sequence: CASSLVPAVTYSNQPQHF. CDR3 nucleotide sequence: TGTGCCAGCAGCTTAGTTCCGGCCGTCACATATAGCAATCAGCCCCAGCATTTT.

Comments on this clonotype: A much bigger clone sits one base away, suggesting this may be a read error. As the CDR3 is not closed by the conserved phenylalanine or tryptophan, this likely results from a read error. This CDR3 reads CAWTAIYGTEAFS. The CDR3 region has the DNA TGTGCCTGGACCGCTATTTATGGCACTGAAGCTTTCTCT. The chain has TRBV30 and TRBJ1-1; D uncertain. CDR1 is GTSNPN and CDR2 is SVGIG in the germline V gene (reference sequence). V was cut by 4 bases and J by 4 bases, with 13 bases left in between. This CDR3 is 13 amino acids long.

Points on this clonotype: A much larger clone differs from this one at a single base, so this may be a read error. The V gene is TRBV4-3, the J gene TRBJ2-7; no clear D. Germline loops: CDR1 LGHNA, CDR2 YSLEER. Trimming took off 1 base at V and 5 bases at J, with 15 bases between the two ends. This CDR3 spans 15 amino acids. CDR3 sequence reads: CASSQVKGIANEQYF. For the CDR3, the DNA is TGCGCCAGCAGCCAAGTGAAAGGGATTGCGAACGAGCAGTACTTC.

The CDR3 bases are TGCAGGGCAGTTGACAGGCCGGGGTCCGAAGCTTTCTTT. This translates into CRAVDRPGSEAFF. The chain recombines TRBV29-1 with TRBJ1-1; a possible D gene is TRBD1 (6 bases). The germline gives CDR1 SQVTM, CDR2 ANQGSEA. The CDR3 sequence is 13 residues long.

This clonotype was seen at least ten times. The V and J genes are TRBV2 and TRBJ1-1; no reliable D call. V was clipped by 4 bases and J by 1 base, with 7 bases between them. This CDR3 is built from 13 residues. Germline loops: CDR1 SNHLY, CDR2 FYNNEI. The CDR3 DNA is TGTGCCAGCAGTGCATACAGGAACACTGAAGCTTTCTTT. Residues: CASSAYRNTEAFF.

This clonotype has at least ten counts. V usage is TRBV6-5 and J usage is TRBJ2-7, with 10 bases lining up with TRBD1. J gave up 4 bases and V 0 bases, and 0 bases lay outside the gene matches. The CDR3 extends over 14 amino acids. Germline lookup yields CDR1 MNHEY and CDR2 SVGAGI. DNA of the CDR3: TGTGCCAGCAGTTACTCGGGACAGGGGTACGAGCAGTACTTC. It codes for CASSYSGQGYEQYF.

This clonotype was seen many times. The V and J genes are TRBV20-1 and TRBJ1-1, with 7 bases lining up with TRBD1. The germline CDR1 and CDR2 sequences are DFQATT and SNEGSKA (reference sequence). Germline trimming cut 0 bases from V and 0 bases from J; bases unmatched to any gene: 4. This CDR3 has 15 amino acids. CDR3 residues: CSAREVDRVNTEAFF. The CDR3 DNA sequence: TGCAGTGCTAGAGAAGTAGACAGGGTGAACACTGAAGCTTTCTTT.

Many counts were recorded for this clonotype. This sequence joins TRBV19 and TRBJ2-6; possible D gene TRBD2, 5 bases. The CDR3 is 15 amino acids. Trimming left V 6 bases short and J 1 base short, with 10 bases between. Germline lookup yields CDR1 LNHDA and CDR2 SQIVND (reference sequence). In nucleotides, the CDR3 is TGTGCCAGTAGCCTCGCGGGTTCTGGGGCCAACGTCCTGACTTTC. Translating it yields CASSLAGSGANVLTF.

This clonotype was observed many times. The rearrangement uses TRBV20-1 and TRBJ1-2; weak D call: TRBD1 (5 bases). This CDR3 contains 10 residues. Germline V CDR1 and CDR2: DFQATT, SNEGSKA (reference sequence). V lost 6 bases to trimming and J lost 7 bases, with 9 bases between them. CDR3 nucleotides: TGCAGTGCCCGGGGGGGTGGCTACACCTTC. Translation: CSARGGGYTF.

This clonotype was seen repeatedly, ten times or more. J is TRBJ2-5 and V is TRBV7-2; 11 bases agree with TRBD2. After removal of 4 bases from V and 9 bases from J, the junction contained 13 bases not matched to a gene. Germline values: CDR1 SGHTA, CDR2 FQGNSA. This CDR3 has 16 amino acids. The CDR3 DNA reads TGTGCCAGCAGCTATAGGAGCTCGACTAGCGGGGACGCCCAGTACTTC. Amino acids: CASSYRSSTSGDAQYF.

There are many counts of this clonotype. The J gene is TRBJ2-3, the V gene TRBV9, with D perhaps matching TRBD1 (6 bases). The germline V and J ends were trimmed by 0 bases and 9 bases, with 14 bases remaining between them. CDR3 length: 14 residues. Germline values: CDR1 SGDLS, CDR2 YYNGEE. DNA for the CDR3: TGTGCCAGCAGCGTAGCCCCCCAGGGGAACACGCAGTATTTT. Translated, it gives CASSVAPQGNTQYF.

This clonotype was seen at least ten times. V is TRBV12-3 or TRBV12-4 and J is TRBJ1-2, with TRBD1 identical over 8 bases. The V gene end was trimmed by 6 bases and the J gene end by 6 bases; junction bases not matched to a gene: 12. CDR3 length equals 15 residues. CDR3 DNA sequence: TGTGCCAGCAGACGACGGACCACAGGGGGTGATGGCTACACCTTC. Protein: CASRRRTTGGDGYTF.

In regard to this clonotype: A much larger clone is a single base away; this may be a read error. This rearrangement joins TRBV5-1 to TRBJ1-1, with unresolved D. Trimming shortened V by 4 bases and J by 5 bases, and 9 bases separated the two germline ends. Germline loops: CDR1 SGHRS, CDR2 YFSETQ. This CDR3 is built from 12 residues. In DNA form, the CDR3 reads TGCGCCAGCAGCCCGAGGAAAACTGAAGCTTTCTTT. Translated: CASSPRKTEAFF. The entire variable domain, with the rest obtained from reference TRBV5-1 and TRBJ1-1, is as follows: KAGVTQTPRYLIKTRGQQVTLSCSPISGHRSVSWYQQTPGQGLQFLFEYFSETQRNKGNFPGRFSGRQFSNSRSEMNVSTLELGDSALYLCASSPRKTEAFFGQGTRLTVV.

The sample holds many counts of this clonotype. The rearrangement joins TRBV29-1 to TRBJ1-3, with 9 nucleotides matching TRBD1. Per the germline V gene, CDR1 is SQVTM and CDR2 is ANQGSEA. The ends lost 4 bases at V and 4 bases at J; junction bases unmatched: 5. There are 14 residues in the CDR3. The CDR3 DNA reads as TGCAGCGTTGCCGGACAGGGGCTCGGAAACACCATATATTTT. This encodes CSVAGQGLGNTIYF. Together with reference TRBV29-1 and TRBJ1-3, the CDR3 gives the full variable domain: SAVISQKPSRDICQRGTSLTIQCQVDSQVTMMFWYRQQPGQSLTLIATANQGSEATYESGFVIDKFPISRPNLTFSTLTVSNMSPEDSSIYLCSVAGQGLGNTIYFGEGSWLTVV.

Of note for this clonotype: A single base is all that separates this from a far larger clone, so a read error is likely. This sequence joins TRBV6-1 and TRBJ1-2; D is unresolved. This CDR3 spans 14 amino acids. Germline values: CDR1 MNHNS, CDR2 SASEGT. Deletions cut 6 bases from V and 8 bases from J, with 19 bases between. The CDR3 DNA reads TGTGCCAGCAGCTTGATAGGGCTGGGTGCCGGCTACACCTTC. It is translated as CASSLIGLGAGYTF.

In regard to this clonotype: Being one base from a much bigger clone, this may be a read error. This sequence joins TRBV25-1 and TRBJ1-1; no firm D call. Trimming took off 6 bases at V and 11 bases at J, with 10 bases between the two ends. CDR3 size: 10 residues. Germline V gene data show CDR1 as MGHDK and CDR2 as SYGVNS. The CDR3 spells CASRGHSAFF. The CDR3 bases are TGTGCCAGCAGGGGCCATTCGGCTTTCTTT.

Comments on this clonotype: A read error may produce the germline difference seen at one junction end. The chain couples TRBV19 to TRBJ2-2, with no clear D. This CDR3 region has 15 residues. CDR1 and CDR2 (germline): LNHDA, SQIVND (reference sequence). Here the CDR3 DNA reads TGTGCCAGTAGACCGGGTTCCGCGAACACCGTGGAGCTGTTTTTT. Translation gives CASRPGSANTVELFF.

This clonotype was seen ten or more times. CDR3: CASSLITGVNTEAFF. The CDR3 DNA is TGTGCCAGTAGTCTCATAACAGGCGTGAACACTGAAGCTTTCTTT. The chain is built from TRBV19 and TRBJ1-1; D may be TRBD1 (5 bases). Germline assignment: CDR1 LNHDA and CDR2 SQIVND (reference sequence). V gave up 5 bases and J gave up 0 bases, with 13 bases separating them. There are 15 residues in the CDR3.

At least ten counts were recorded for this clonotype. The chain has TRBV7-6 and TRBJ1-1; tentatively, D is TRBD1 (6 bases). V dropped 3 bases and J dropped 4 bases, with 9 bases sitting between them. The CDR3 runs 13 residues. Germline values: CDR1 SGHVS, CDR2 FNYEAQ. CDR3 bases: TGTGCCAGCAGCTTTCTGGGGGCCACTGAAGCTTTCTTT. Protein sequence: CASSFLGATEAFF.

This clonotype appeared many times. Here the CDR3 DNA reads TGTGCCAGCAGCCTTAAGACAAGGGTAACTAACTATGGCTACACCTTC. Its protein product is CASSLKTRVTNYGYTF. This chain uses TRBV7-2 with TRBJ1-2; D ambiguous. The CDR3 consists of 16 residues. The ends were cut back, 5 bases at V and 0 bases at J, with 16 bases in the middle. The germline CDR1 and CDR2 sequences are SGHTA and FQGNSA.

This clonotype was seen repeatedly, ten times or more. This chain connects TRBV3-1 to TRBJ1-2; no firm D call. The CDR3 consists of 15 residues. The V gene lost 3 bases and the J gene lost 0 bases, with 11 bases spanning the gap. Germline-derived CDR1 and CDR2 are LGHDT and YNNKEL (reference sequence). The CDR3 DNA follows: TGTGCCAGCAGCCACGCGGCGAACACTAACTATGGCTACACCTTC. This gives the protein CASSHAANTNYGYTF.

J is TRBJ2-6 and V is TRBV6-2 or TRBV6-3, with unresolved D. The length of the CDR3 is 17 residues. The V gene's germline CDR1 is MNHEY and CDR2 SVGEGT. Trimming cost V 3 bases and J 0 bases, with 12 bases left between them. CDR3 loop: CASSYKGFTSGANVLTF. The DNA of the CDR3 is TGTGCCAGCAGTTATAAGGGCTTCACCTCTGGGGCCAACGTCCTGACTTTC.

The sample holds many counts of this clonotype. The chain joins TRBV30 to TRBJ2-7; D is unclear. V was cut by 7 bases and J by 4 bases, with 14 bases left in between. This CDR3 region has 12 residues. Germline lookup yields CDR1 GTSNPN and CDR2 SVGIG (reference sequence). The CDR3 loop reads CALSEVRYEQYF. The CDR3 DNA reads as TGTGCCTTATCTGAGGTTCGGTACGAGCAGTACTTC.

This clonotype was recorded many times. The CDR3 loop is CASSGQAKQETQYF. The CDR3 bases are TGTGCCAGCAGTGGACAGGCCAAACAAGAGACCCAGTACTTC. The V call is TRBV2, the J call TRBJ2-5; possibly TRBD1 for D (6 bases). Germline CDR1 reads SNHLY; CDR2 reads FYNNEI. Trimming removed 4 bases at V and 2 bases at J, with 11 bases between. The length of the CDR3 is 14 residues.

This clonotype showed up many times. The V and J genes are TRBV5-1 and TRBJ2-3; 11 bases fit TRBD2. The junction had 4 bases not matched to a gene; V was cut back by 4 bases and J by 0 bases. The CDR3 runs 16 residues. CDR1 is SGHRS, CDR2 YFSETQ, per germline. The CDR3 sequence: CASSEGTSGSTDTQYF. Here the CDR3 DNA reads TGCGCCAGCAGCGAAGGGACTAGCGGTAGCACAGATACGCAGTATTTT.

This clonotype came up many times. This chain connects TRBV5-1 to TRBJ2-7; 7 nucleotides match TRBD1. J lost 6 bases, V lost 0 bases, and 6 bases had no gene match. The CDR3 totals 14 residues. Germline V gene lookup returns CDR1 SGHRS and CDR2 YFSETQ. The CDR3 region is CASSLATGESEQYF. CDR3 DNA: TGCGCCAGCAGCTTGGCCACAGGGGAGTCCGAGCAGTACTTC. Supplemented by reference TRBV5-1 and TRBJ2-7, the full variable domain reads KAGVTQTPRYLIKTRGQQVTLSCSPISGHRSVSWYQQTPGQGLQFLFEYFSETQRNKGNFPGRFSGRQFSNSRSEMNVSTLELGDSALYLCASSLATGESEQYFGPGTRLTVT.

This clonotype has a count of ten or more. V is TRBV6-1 and J is TRBJ2-7; 7 bases match TRBD2. V trimming: 7 bases; J trimming: 2 bases; junction bases outside the gene matches: 8. Germline-derived CDR1 and CDR2 are MNHNS and SASEGT. There are 14 residues in the CDR3. CDR3 amino acids: CASKTSGTTYEQYF. The CDR3 DNA follows: TGTGCCAGCAAAACCTCCGGGACTACCTACGAGCAGTACTTC.